These T cell receptor beta chains were read from a single sample in a study of blood T cell repertoires in COVID-19. The repertoire was sequenced with immunoSEQ multiplex PCR; TCRdb's copy has only in-frame clones and lacks some. The sample holds around 10,000 clones, around 90% seen once. The specimen sequenced was peripheral blood. The receptors were sampled from a human donor in a cohort sampled during active COVID-19. Each CDR3 is given with its conserved first and last residue. D genes are given only for firm matches. Clone sizes are given selectively: once, few, many, or a class where the clone is expanded.

clone size	V gene	J gene	D gene	CDR3 DNA	CDR3 protein
.	TRBV7-8	TRBJ2-5	.	TGTGCCAGCAGCTTAATGGGCGGGGACCAAGAGACCCAGTACTTC	CASSLMGGDQETQYF
.	TRBV19	TRBJ1-1	.	TGTGCCAGCGCGGACACTGTGAACACTGAAGCTTTCTTT	CASADTVNTEAFF
.	TRBV23-1	TRBJ1-3	.	TGCGCCAGCAGTCAAAGTGGGAGAGGAAACACCATATATTTT	CASSQSGRGNTIYF
.	TRBV5-1	TRBJ1-2	.	TGCGCCAGCAGCTTGGGTGGGGACACCCCAGGTGGCTACACCTTC	CASSLGGDTPGGYTF
.	TRBV6-5	TRBJ2-7	.	TGTGCCAGCAGTTACTCGGCAATAGGGAGCTCCTACGAGCAGTACTTC	CASSYSAIGSSYEQYF
.	TRBV13	TRBJ2-7	TRBD1	TGTGCCAGCAGCTTAGGGACAGGGGGCATCTACGAGCAGTACTTC	CASSLGTGGIYEQYF
few	TRBV27	TRBJ2-5	.	TGTGCCAGCGGTACGGACAGTTTTGGGGAGACCCAGTACTTC	CASGTDSFGETQYF
.	TRBV6-6	TRBJ2-5	TRBD2	TGTGCCAGCAGTCTAGCGGGACAGCCAACCCAGTACTTC	CASSLAGQPTQYF
.	TRBV11-2	TRBJ1-5	.	TGTGCCAGCAGCCCCGACAGGACGAATCAGCCCCAGCATTTT	CASSPDRTNQPQHF
.	TRBV19	TRBJ1-2	TRBD1	TGTGCCAGTAGTATGGGGACAGGGAGATTCCTATATGGCTACACCTTC	CASSMGTGRFLYGYTF
.	TRBV11-2	TRBJ1-2	TRBD1	TGTGCCAGCAGGCCCGGGACAGGGGTCGACTACACCTTC	CASRPGTGVDYTF
.	TRBV18	TRBJ2-2	TRBD1	TGTGCCAGCTCACTCGACCGGGACAGGGCGCGGAACACCGGGGAGCTGTTTTTT	CASSLDRDRARNTGELFF
.	TRBV11-3	TRBJ2-7	.	TGTGCCAGCACAAACGGGGATGGGTACGAGCAGTACTTC	CASTNGDGYEQYF
once	TRBV9	TRBJ2-3	TRBD2	TGTGCCAGCAGCCCAAGGACTAGCGGGGGGCCCAGCACAGATACGCAGTATTTT	CASSPRTSGGPSTDTQYF
once	TRBV2	TRBJ2-1	TRBD2	TGTGCCAGCAGTGAAGGACTAGCGGGAAATGAGCAGTTCTTC	CASSEGLAGNEQFF
.	TRBV5-1	TRBJ2-2	TRBD1	TGCGCCAGCATGACAGGGGGGAACACCGGGGAGCTGTTTTTT	CASMTGGNTGELFF
.	TRBV6-6	TRBJ1-2	TRBD1	TGTGCCAGCAGTTACTCTTCGGACAGGTCCTATGGCTACACCTTC	CASSYSSDRSYGYTF
.	TRBV6-5	TRBJ1-1	.	TGTGCCAGCAGTACCCAGACTGGCCCCACTGAAGCTTTCTTT	CASSTQTGPTEAFF
once	TRBV30	TRBJ1-1	TRBD1	TGTGCCTGGACAGGGGGCGCGGACACTGAAGCTTTCTTT	CAWTGGADTEAFF
once	TRBV29-1	TRBJ2-5	TRBD2	TGCAGCGCCCCAACTAGCGGGGGGGCCGTAGAGACCCAGTACTTC	CSAPTSGGAVETQYF
.	TRBV11-3	TRBJ2-2	.	TGTGCCAGCAAAGAAGAGGGTACCCGCGGGGAGCTGTTTTTT	CASKEEGTRGELFF
.	TRBV21-1	TRBJ1-1	.	TGTGCCAGCAGCAAAGACAGGGCCCTTAACCACGACACTGAAGCTTTCTTT	CASSKDRALNHDTEAFF
once	TRBV11-2	TRBJ2-1	TRBD2	TGTGCCAGCAGCCTAGCGGGGGGACAATACAATGAGCAGTTCTTC	CASSLAGGQYNEQFF
.	TRBV28	TRBJ1-2	TRBD1	TGTGCCAGCACCATAAACAGGGGTTCCTATGGCTACACCTTC	CASTINRGSYGYTF
.	TRBV5-1	TRBJ2-7	.	TGCGCCAGCAGCTTGGACTTGACCTACGAGCAGTACTTC	CASSLDLTYEQYF
.	TRBV6-1	TRBJ2-3	.	TGTGCCAGCAGTGAGGGGGGACCGACGCAGTATTTT	CASSEGGPTQYF
.	TRBV3-1/TRBV3-2	TRBJ2-3	TRBD2	TGTGCCAGCAGCCAACCACGGGGGACTAGCGGGGGCGGTACGCAGTATTTT	CASSQPRGTSGGGTQYF
.	TRBV29-1	TRBJ1-1	.	TGCAGCGTTTCTCTCTCAGGGCTGGGTGAAGCTTTCTTT	CSVSLSGLGEAFF
.	TRBV18	TRBJ1-1	.	TGTGCCAGCTCACCGGGGGCAGACACTGAAGCTTTCTTT	CASSPGADTEAFF
.	TRBV11-3	TRBJ1-6	.	TGTGCCAGCAGCCCTCGGGGGGGGGCAGGCTCACCCCTCCACTTT	CASSPRGGAGSPLHF
.	TRBV2	TRBJ1-5	TRBD1	TGTGCCAGCAGTGGGACAGGTTTTAGCAATCAGCCCCAGCATTTT	CASSGTGFSNQPQHF
.	TRBV10-1	TRBJ2-5	TRBD1	TGCGCCAGCAGTAGTTACAGGGGAGAGACCCAGTACTTC	CASSSYRGETQYF
once	TRBV3-1/TRBV3-2	TRBJ1-2	.	TGTGCCAGCAGCCAAGTGGACAGTCTAAGCTATGGCTACACCTTC	CASSQVDSLSYGYTF
.	TRBV3-1/TRBV3-2	TRBJ2-3	TRBD2	TGTGCCAGCAGCGGGAGGGCCCCAGATACGCAGTATTTT	CASSGRAPDTQYF
once	TRBV3-1/TRBV3-2	TRBJ2-3	.	TGTGCCAGCAGCCAGCTTGGCGGGGTTGGGGATACGCAGTATTTT	CASSQLGGVGDTQYF
.	TRBV3-1/TRBV3-2	TRBJ1-2	TRBD1	TGTGCCAGCAGCCAGGCGGACAGGGTAGGGAACTATGGCTACACCTTC	CASSQADRVGNYGYTF
.	TRBV6-5	TRBJ1-1	.	TGTGCCAGCAAATGGGGCAGATTGAACACTGAAGCTTTCTTT	CASKWGRLNTEAFF